The rows below give T cell receptor beta chains drawn from one sample of a study of OX40 agonist ivuxolimab in advanced cancers. This table comes from immunoSEQ multiplex PCR, and its TCRdb copy is limited to in-frame clones, with some not included. The sample lists about 73,000 clones, roughly 90% seen once, with 0.44% in the top ten. The sequences come from CD4+ or CD8+ T cells sorted from blood, collected in a trial of the OX40 agonist ivuxolimab. The origin of the receptors is an adult with an advanced solid tumor such as melanoma, head and neck, liver or kidney cancer. Each CDR3 is given with its conserved first and last residue. D genes are given only for firm matches. Some rows mark clone size as missing; the rest say once, few, many or name a class of expanded clone.

CDR3 DNA	CDR3 protein	clone size	D gene	V gene	J gene
TGCGCCAGCAGGAGGGACTATTCAGCTGGCACAGATACGCAGTATTTT	CASRRDYSAGTDTQYF	.	TRBD2	TRBV5-1	TRBJ2-3
TGTGCCATCAGTGAGGCAGGGAGGAGAGATGAAAAACTGTTTTTT	CAISEAGRRDEKLFF	once	.	TRBV10-3	TRBJ1-4
TGTGCCACCAGCAGAACAGAAGACCGGGACAGGGGCGAGCAGTACTTC	CATSRTEDRDRGEQYF	.	TRBD1	TRBV15	TRBJ2-7
TGTGCCAGCAGTTATAGTGTCCGGGGGCCTTCAGAGACCCAGTACTTC	CASSYSVRGPSETQYF	.	.	TRBV6-5	TRBJ2-5
TGTGCCAGTAGTAAACTAGCGGGTAGCTCCTACAATGAGCAGTTCTTC	CASSKLAGSSYNEQFF	.	TRBD2	TRBV19	TRBJ2-1
TGTGCCAGCAGCCCACCGGGACTAGCGGGCACAGATACGCAGTATTTT	CASSPPGLAGTDTQYF	.	TRBD2	TRBV7-9	TRBJ2-3
TGTGCCAGTAGTAGGGACAGACACAACTATGGCTACACCTTC	CASSRDRHNYGYTF	few	TRBD1	TRBV19	TRBJ1-2
TGTGCCAGCAGCTTACAACCCCCCTCTGGGGCCAACGTCCTGACTTTC	CASSLQPPSGANVLTF	.	.	TRBV7-2	TRBJ2-6
TGTGCCAGCAGTTACTCGGGACAGGTTAACTATGGCTACACCTTC	CASSYSGQVNYGYTF	.	TRBD1	TRBV6-5	TRBJ1-2
TGTGCCAGCAGTTCCTTAGCGGGAGCCTACGAGCAGTACTTC	CASSSLAGAYEQYF	.	TRBD2	TRBV27	TRBJ2-7
TGTGCCAGCAGCCCCGACAGGAGCTCTGGAAACACCATATATTTT	CASSPDRSSGNTIYF	.	.	TRBV5-8	TRBJ1-3
TGTGCCAGTAGTATTGTGTGGGGACAGGATGGCTACACCTTC	CASSIVWGQDGYTF	few	TRBD1	TRBV19	TRBJ1-2
TGTGCCAGCAGCCGTTCCCCCGGGGCTAGCGGGAACAATGAGCAGTTCTTC	CASSRSPGASGNNEQFF	.	TRBD2	TRBV7-2	TRBJ2-1